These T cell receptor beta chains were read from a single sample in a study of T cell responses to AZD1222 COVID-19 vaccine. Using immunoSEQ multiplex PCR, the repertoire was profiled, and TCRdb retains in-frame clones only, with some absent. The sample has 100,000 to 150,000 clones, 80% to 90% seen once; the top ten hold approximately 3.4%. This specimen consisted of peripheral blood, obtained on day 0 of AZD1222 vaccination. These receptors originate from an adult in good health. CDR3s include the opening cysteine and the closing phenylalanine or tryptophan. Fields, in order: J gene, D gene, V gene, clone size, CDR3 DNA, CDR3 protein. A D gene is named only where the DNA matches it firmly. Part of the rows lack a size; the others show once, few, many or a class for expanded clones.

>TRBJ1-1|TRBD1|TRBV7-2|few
TGTGCCAGCAGTCCCCCAGACAGGGCAATCACTGAAGCTTTCTTT
CASSPPDRAITEAFF
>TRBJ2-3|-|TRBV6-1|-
TGTGCCAGCAGTGAGTGGGAGCTAGATACGCAGTATTTT
CASSEWELDTQYF
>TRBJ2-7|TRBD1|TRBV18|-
TGTGCCAGCTCACCGCCTTCAGGGGGCGGCTCCTACGAGCAGTACTTC
CASSPPSGGGSYEQYF
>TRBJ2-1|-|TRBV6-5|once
TGTGCCAGCAGGGTTCTAGCGCAGAAGCAGTTCTTC
CASRVLAQKQFF
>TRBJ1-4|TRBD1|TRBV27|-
TGTGCCAGCAGCCCCAGGGGACAGGGGAATGAAAAACTGTTTTTT
CASSPRGQGNEKLFF
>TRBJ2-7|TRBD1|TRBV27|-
TGTGCCAGCAGTTTATCGACAGGGGCAGGCTACGAGCAGTACTTC
CASSLSTGAGYEQYF
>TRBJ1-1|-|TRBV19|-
TGTGCCAGTATCGATTCGCCAATGATGAACACTGAAGCTTTCTTT
CASIDSPMMNTEAFF
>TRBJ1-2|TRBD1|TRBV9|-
TGTGCCAGCAGCGCTGCCGACAGGGTGAACTATGGCTACACCTTC
CASSAADRVNYGYTF
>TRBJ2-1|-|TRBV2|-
TGTGCCAGCAGCTCCGAGACCTACAATGAGCAGTTCTTC
CASSSETYNEQFF
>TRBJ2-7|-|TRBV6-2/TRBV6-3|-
TGTGCCAGCAGTTACCGAGTCTACGAGCAGTACTTC
CASSYRVYEQYF
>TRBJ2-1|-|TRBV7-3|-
TGTGCCAGCAGCTTAACTAGTTGGAGCCCTAGCTCCTACAATGAGCAGTTCTTC
CASSLTSWSPSSYNEQFF
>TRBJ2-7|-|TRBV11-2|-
TGTGCCAGCAGCTTAGCAGGGACCGGCTACGAGCAGTACTTC
CASSLAGTGYEQYF
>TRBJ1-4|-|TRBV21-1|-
TGTGCCAGCAGCAAAGCGCTTTCAGGGGGGCCAACTAATGAAAAACTGTTTTTT
CASSKALSGGPTNEKLFF
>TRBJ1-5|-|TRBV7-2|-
TGTGCCAGCAGCTTCGCGGGTGATCAGCCCCAGCATTTT
CASSFAGDQPQHF
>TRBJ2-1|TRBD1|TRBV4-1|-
TGCGCCAGCAGCCAAGACAGGGGGTTTACCTACAATGAGCAGTTCTTC
CASSQDRGFTYNEQFF
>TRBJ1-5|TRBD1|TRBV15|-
TGTGCCACCAGCCCCAGGACAGGGCGGAATCAGCCCCAGCATTTT
CATSPRTGRNQPQHF
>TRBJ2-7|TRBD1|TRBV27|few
TGTGCCAGCAGACCCTGGACAGGGGGTTATGAGCAGTACTTC
CASRPWTGGYEQYF
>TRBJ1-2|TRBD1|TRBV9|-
TGTGCCAGCAGCGGCCGGACAGGGATAAACTATGGCTACACCTTC
CASSGRTGINYGYTF
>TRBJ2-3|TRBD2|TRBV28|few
TGTGCCAGCAGATTTCCAGGGGGGTGGACTAGCGGGGCGTCAGATACGCAGTATTTT
CASRFPGGWTSGASDTQYF
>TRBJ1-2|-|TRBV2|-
TGTGCCAGCAGTTCCGGGACTGGGGGCTACACCTTC
CASSSGTGGYTF
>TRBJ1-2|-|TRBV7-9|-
TGTGCCAGCAGCCTGACGGTAAACTATGGCTACACCTTC
CASSLTVNYGYTF
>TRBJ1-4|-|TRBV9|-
TGTGCCAGCAGCGTCGGGGGGCGGAATAATGAAAAACTGTTTTTT
CASSVGGRNNEKLFF
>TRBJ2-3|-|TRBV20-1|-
TGCAGTGCTACCCGCACAGATACGCAGTATTTT
CSATRTDTQYF
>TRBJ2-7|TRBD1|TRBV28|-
TGTGCCAGCAGTGCCGGGGGGACAGGGCGATACGAGCAGTACTTC
CASSAGGTGRYEQYF
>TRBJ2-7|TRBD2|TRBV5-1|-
TGCGCCAGCAGCTTGTCGGCTAGCGGGAGCTACGAGCAGTACTTC
CASSLSASGSYEQYF
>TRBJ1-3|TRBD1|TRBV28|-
TGTGCCAGCAGTAGACAGGGGGCTGGAAACACCATATATTTT
CASSRQGAGNTIYF
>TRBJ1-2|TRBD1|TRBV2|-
TGTGCCAGCATGGAGGGGGCAGTTGGCTACACCTTC
CASMEGAVGYTF
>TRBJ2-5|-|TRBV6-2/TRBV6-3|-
TGTGCCAGCAGTTACCAACACCCTTCTCAAGAGACCCAGTACTTC
CASSYQHPSQETQYF
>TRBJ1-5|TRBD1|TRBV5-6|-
TGTGCCAGCAGCCAAGGGACAGTCAATCAGCCCCAGCATTTT
CASSQGTVNQPQHF
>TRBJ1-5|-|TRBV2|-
TGTGCCAGCAGTCGCGGTAGCAATCAGCCCCAGCATTTT
CASSRGSNQPQHF
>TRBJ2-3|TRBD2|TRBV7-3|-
TGTGCCAGCAGCTCTTTAGCGGGGGATACGCAGTATTTT
CASSSLAGDTQYF